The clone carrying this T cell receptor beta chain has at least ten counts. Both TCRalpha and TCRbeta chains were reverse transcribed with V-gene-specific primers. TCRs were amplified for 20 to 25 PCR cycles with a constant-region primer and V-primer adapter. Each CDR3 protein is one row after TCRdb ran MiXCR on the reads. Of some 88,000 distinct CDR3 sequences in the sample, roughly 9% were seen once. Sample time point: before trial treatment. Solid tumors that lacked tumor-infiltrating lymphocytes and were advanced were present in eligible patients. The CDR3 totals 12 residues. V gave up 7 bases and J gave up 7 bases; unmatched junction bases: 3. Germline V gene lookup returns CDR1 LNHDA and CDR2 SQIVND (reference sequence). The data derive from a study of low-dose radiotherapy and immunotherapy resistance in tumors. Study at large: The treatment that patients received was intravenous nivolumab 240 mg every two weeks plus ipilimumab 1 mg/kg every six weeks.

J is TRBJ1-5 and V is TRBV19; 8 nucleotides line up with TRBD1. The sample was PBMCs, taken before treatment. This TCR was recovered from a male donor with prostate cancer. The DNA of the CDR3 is TGTGCCAGTAACGACAGGGGCCAGCCCCAGCATTTT. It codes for CASNDRGQPQHF.